These 21 T cell receptor beta chains were sequenced from one sample in a study of blood T cells in healthy people across ages. The second PCR ran roughly 7 to 12 cycles with a sample-barcoded 5' primer and J-beta primers. TCRdb fed the 5' RACE reads into MiXCR, producing one record per CDR3 protein. The top ten hold about 22% of the sample, which has about 720,000 distinct CDR3 sequences, around a fifth seen once. The sequenced sample consisted of blood. The receptors were sampled from a man aged 65 to 79 in good health.

Comment on this clonotype: This could be a read error, since a much larger clone is one nucleotide away. The rearrangement uses TRBV12-3 or TRBV12-4 and TRBJ2-3; D is unresolved. The CDR3 contains 11 residues. CDR3 protein: CASLRTDMQYF. Here the CDR3 DNA reads TGTGCCAGCCTTCGCACAGATATGCAGTATTTT.

In its sample, this clonotype was seen a few times. The chain links TRBV21-1 to TRBJ1-1; no check of the table's D call, TRBD1, against the DNA was made. TRBV21-1 corresponds to a pseudogene. This CDR3 spans 13 amino acids. DNA of the CDR3: TGTGCCATTACTTCAGGGGACGGCACTGAAGCTTTCTTT. This gives the protein CAITSGDGTEAFF.

CDR3 nucleotide sequence: TGTGCCAGTAGCTCCTCTCTGTTCGAAAAATCCTACGAGCAGTACTTC. Protein product: CASSSSLFEKSYEQYF. The chain is built from TRBV19 and TRBJ2-7; D is unresolved. Trimming left V 6 bases short and J 1 base short, with 19 bases between. This CDR3 region has 16 residues. Germline V gene lookup returns CDR1 LNHDA and CDR2 SQIVND (reference sequence).

The sample holds one count of this clonotype. The genes are TRBV12-3 or TRBV12-4 and TRBJ2-2, with 12 positions matching TRBD2. V lost 5 bases and J lost 0; bases outside the gene matches: 13. The CDR3 is 20 residues long. CDR3 protein: CASSVIAGTSGSPNTGELFF. CDR3 coding DNA: TGTGCCAGCAGTGTTATAGCCGGGACTAGCGGGTCCCCGAACACCGGGGAGCTGTTTTTT.

As concerns this clonotype: Sequence at one end of the junction differs from germline and may be a read error. This chain connects TRBV7-2 to TRBJ2-3; a possible D gene is TRBD1 (5 bases). The CDR3 is 13 residues long. CDR1 is SGHTA, CDR2 FQGNSA, per germline. The CDR3 region has the DNA TGTGCCAGCAGCTTCCAAACCACAGGTACGCAGTATTTT. Translating it yields CASSFQTTGTQYF.

The chain couples TRBV2 to TRBJ2-5, with D possibly being TRBD1 (5 bases). TRBJ2-1 explains the end of the DNA better; the J call may be wrong. The CDR3 runs to 11 residues. CDR1 SNHLY and CDR2 FYNNEI come from the germline V gene. CDR3 in amino acids: CASSYPGEQFF. The CDR3 DNA reads TGTGCCAGCAGTTATCCAGGGGAGCAGTTCTTC.

This clonotype was seen a handful of times. V gene TRBV12-3 or TRBV12-4 combines with J gene TRBJ1-4; D possibly corresponds to TRBD1 (5 bases). Trimming took off 10 bases at V and 1 base at J, with 13 bases between the two ends. The CDR3 is 14 residues long. This CDR3 reads CAISLGVTNEKLFF. The CDR3 bases are TGTGCCATCTCACTAGGGGTAACTAATGAAAAACTGTTTTTT.

V and J are TRBV7-2 and TRBJ1-5; tentatively, D is TRBD1 (6 bases). V lost 8 bases, J lost 1 base, and 15 bases lay in between. Germline lookup yields CDR1 SGHTA and CDR2 FQGNSA. The CDR3 contains 15 residues. The CDR3 loop is CASSLRGWSNQPQHF. The CDR3 DNA reads TGTGCCAGCTCCCTCAGGGGTTGGAGCAATCAGCCCCAGCATTTT. The variable domain in full, completed from reference TRBV7-2 and TRBJ1-5, reads GAGVSQSPSNKVTEKGKDVELRCDPISGHTALYWYRQSLGQGLEFLIYFQGNSAPDKSGLPSDRFSAERTGGSVSTLTIQRTQQEDSAVYLCASSLRGWSNQPQHFGDGTRLSIL.

V and J are TRBV5-6 and TRBJ1-1; tentative D call: TRBD1 (5 bases). V lost 3 bases and J lost 3, with 21 bases in between. The CDR3 has 17 amino acids. Germline V gives CDR1 SGHDT, CDR2 YYEEEE. The CDR3 region has the DNA TGTGCCAGCAGCTCAAGGCCGCCAAGGGGAGGGGACACTGAAGCTTTCTTT. Its translation: CASSSRPPRGGDTEAFF.

CDR3 residues: CAISQEAPGADTQYF. In nucleotides, the CDR3 is TGTGCCATCAGTCAGGAGGCCCCCGGCGCAGATACGCAGTATTTT. V is TRBV10-3 and J is TRBJ2-3; possible D gene TRBD2, 5 bases. The CDR3 runs 15 residues. Germline V gene lookup returns CDR1 ENHRY and CDR2 SYGVKD. Trimming stripped 5 bases from V and 4 bases from J, with 16 bases between.

This clonotype was picked up a small number of times. The V and J genes are TRBV29-1 and TRBJ1-5; the match to TRBD1 covers 9 bases. The CDR3 is made up of 13 amino acids. Losses at the gene ends were 0 bases for V and 7 bases for J; bases not matched to a gene: 1. CDR1 SQVTM and CDR2 ANQGSEA come from the germline V gene. This CDR3 is CSVEEDRGQPQHF. CDR3 in DNA: TGCAGCGTTGAAGAGGACAGGGGACAGCCCCAGCATTTT. The full variable domain, its missing parts supplied by reference TRBV29-1 and TRBJ1-5, is SAVISQKPSRDICQRGTSLTIQCQVDSQVTMMFWYRQQPGQSLTLIATANQGSEATYESGFVIDKFPISRPNLTFSTLTVSNMSPEDSSIYLCSVEEDRGQPQHFGDGTRLSIL.

The CDR3 spells CASSFGGPTGNTIYF. The CDR3 DNA is TGTGCCAGCAGTTTTGGGGGGCCCACTGGAAACACCATATATTTT. The V gene is TRBV28, the J gene TRBJ1-3; D perhaps matches TRBD1 (6 bases). Germline CDR1 is MDHEN and CDR2 is SYDVKM. V was clipped by 3 bases and J by 2 bases, with 11 bases between them. This CDR3 spans 15 amino acids.

This chain connects TRBV7-9 to TRBJ1-4, with 11 bases identical to TRBD1. CDR1 and CDR2 (germline): SEHNR, FQNEAQ (reference sequence). V shed 11 bases, J shed 5 bases, and the junction held 10 bases outside the gene matches. The CDR3 runs to 15 residues. The CDR3 is CAGSGTGGLNEKLFF. In nucleotides, the CDR3 is TGTGCCGGTTCCGGGACAGGGGGTTTGAATGAAAAACTGTTTTTT.

The chain links TRBV4-3 to TRBJ1-4; TRBD1 might be the D (5 bases). Germline V gives CDR1 LGHNA, CDR2 YSLEER. Between the trimmed V and J ends, which lost 1 base and 4 bases, there was a span of 10 bases. The CDR3 runs 15 residues. The CDR3 loop is CASSQGWGGNEKLFF. CDR3 nucleotide sequence: TGCGCCAGCAGCCAAGGCTGGGGGGGTAATGAAAAACTGTTTTTT.

This clonotype was seen a few times. The V gene is TRBV29-1, the J gene TRBJ2-3, with TRBD2 identical over 7 bases. The CDR3 has 14 residues. V lost 1 base to trimming and J lost 9 bases; unmatched junction nucleotides: 10. Germline-derived CDR1 and CDR2 are SQVTM and ANQGSEA. The CDR3: CSVEGGRATVTQYF. The CDR3 nucleotides are TGCAGCGTTGAAGGGGGGAGGGCGACAGTCACGCAGTATTTT.

This clonotype was detected only a few times. The chain employs TRBV7-8 and TRBJ2-2; 8 bases map to TRBD1. CDR1 and CDR2 from the germline V gene are SGHVS and FQNEAQ. J gave up 5 bases and V 6 bases, and 8 bases lay outside the gene matches. This CDR3 region has 15 residues. The DNA for the CDR3 is TGTGCCAGCAGGCAAGGACAGGGAAGAACCGGGGAGCTGTTTTTT. It codes for CASRQGQGRTGELFF.

The chain combines TRBV6-5 with TRBJ2-1; D unclear. The CDR3 is 17 residues long. Trimming pared 0 bases from V and 0 bases from J, leaving 12 bases between. CDR1 is MNHEY and CDR2 is SVGAGI in the germline V gene. CDR3 loop: CASSYSPLFSSYNEQFF. The CDR3 DNA reads as TGTGCCAGCAGTTACTCGCCTCTATTCAGCTCCTACAATGAGCAGTTCTTC.

The rearrangement joins TRBV15 to TRBJ2-3, with D perhaps assigned TRBD1 or TRBD2 (5 bases each). The CDR3 is 17 amino acids. From germline, CDR1 is LNHNV and CDR2 YYDKDF (reference sequence). Trimming cost V 3 bases and J 2 bases, with 18 bases left between them. CDR3 sequence: CATSRGSGRAFTDTQYF. The CDR3, as DNA: TGTGCCACCAGCAGGGGCTCGGGACGTGCCTTCACAGATACGCAGTATTTT.

The gene calls are TRBV28 and TRBJ2-7; D possibly corresponds to TRBD2 (6 bases). The ends were cut back, 2 bases at V and 3 bases at J, with 8 bases in the middle. Germline CDR1 reads MDHEN; CDR2 reads SYDVKM. CDR3 length: 13 amino acids. The CDR3 loop reads CASSLGGFYEQYF. For the CDR3, the DNA is TGTGCCAGCAGTTTAGGAGGGTTCTACGAGCAGTACTTC.

A few counts support this clonotype. The chain carries TRBV20-1 and TRBJ2-1, with TRBD2 matching 9 bases. This CDR3 has 16 residues. Germline assignment: CDR1 DFQATT and CDR2 SNEGSKA (reference sequence). The junction had 10 bases not matched to a gene; V was cut back by 0 bases and J by 7 bases. CDR3 protein: CSARDPVAGGHNEQFF. The CDR3 DNA is TGCAGTGCTAGAGATCCGGTGGCGGGGGGGCATAATGAGCAGTTCTTC.

This clonotype appeared a few times. V is TRBV2 and J is TRBJ1-3; a weak D match, TRBD1 (6 bases). This CDR3 is built from 15 residues. Germline V lookup: CDR1 SNHLY, CDR2 FYNNEI. V was shortened by 7 bases and J by 1 base, with 14 bases between the two germline ends. The CDR3 nucleotides read TGTGCCAGCAACAAACAGGGTTTATCTGGAAACACCATATATTTT. Protein product: CASNKQGLSGNTIYF.